This T cell receptor beta chain was identified in a study of cytomegalovirus exposure and HLA in healthy donors. General study points: Altogether, 150 to 200 TCR beta chains were recorded as cytomegalovirus-associated.

The germline V gene encodes CDR1 MDHEN and CDR2 SYDVKM. This CDR3 region has 15 residues. With 8 bases removed from V and 5 bases from J, the gap between germline ends came to 19 bases. Assay: immunoSEQ multiplex PCR; the TCRdb copy retains only in-frame clones and omits some. Of 100,000 to 150,000 clones in the sample, under 90% were seen once. As to this clone: No antigen is known for it.

Separate from the roughly 670-subject first cohort, the roughly 120-subject validation cohort was the one that the donors belonged to. This sequence originates from a woman aged 18-29 years in good health and CMV-seronegative. Sequencing used PBMCs. The V gene is TRBV28, the J gene TRBJ1-5; possibly TRBD1 for D (6 bases). Here the CDR3 reads CASSVGGSSYQPQHF. In DNA form, the CDR3 reads TGTGCCAGCTCGGTTGGGGGCTCCTCTTATCAGCCCCAGCATTTT.